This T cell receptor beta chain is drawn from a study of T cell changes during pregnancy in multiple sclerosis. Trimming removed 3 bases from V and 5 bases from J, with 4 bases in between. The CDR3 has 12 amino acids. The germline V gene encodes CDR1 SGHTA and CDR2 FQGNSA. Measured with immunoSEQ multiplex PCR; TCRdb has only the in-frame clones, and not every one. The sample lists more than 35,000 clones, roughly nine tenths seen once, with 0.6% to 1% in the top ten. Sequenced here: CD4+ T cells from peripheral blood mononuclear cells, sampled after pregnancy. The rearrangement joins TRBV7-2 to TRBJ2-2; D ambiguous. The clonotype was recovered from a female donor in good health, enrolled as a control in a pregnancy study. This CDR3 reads CASSFSTGELFF. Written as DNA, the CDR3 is TGTGCCAGCAGCTTCAGTACCGGGGAGCTGTTTTTT.